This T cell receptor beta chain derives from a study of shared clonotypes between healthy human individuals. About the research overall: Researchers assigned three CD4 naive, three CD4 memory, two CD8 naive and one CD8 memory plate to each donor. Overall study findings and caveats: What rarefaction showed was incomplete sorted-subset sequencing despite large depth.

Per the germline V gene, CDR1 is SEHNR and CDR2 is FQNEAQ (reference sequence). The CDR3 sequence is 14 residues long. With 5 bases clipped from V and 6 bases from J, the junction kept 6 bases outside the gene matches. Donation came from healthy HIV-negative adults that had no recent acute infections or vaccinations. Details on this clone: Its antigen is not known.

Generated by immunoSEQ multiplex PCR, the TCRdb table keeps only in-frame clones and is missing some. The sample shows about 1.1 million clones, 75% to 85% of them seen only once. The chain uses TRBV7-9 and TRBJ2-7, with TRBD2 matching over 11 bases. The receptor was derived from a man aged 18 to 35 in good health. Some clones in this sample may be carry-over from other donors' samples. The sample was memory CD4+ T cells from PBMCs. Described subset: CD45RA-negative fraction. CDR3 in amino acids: CASSAFGLAGEQYF. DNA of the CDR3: TGTGCCAGCAGCGCGTTTGGACTAGCGGGCGAGCAGTACTTC. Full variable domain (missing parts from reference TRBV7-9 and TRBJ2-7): DTGVSQNPRHKITKRGQNVTFRCDPISEHNRLYWYRQTLGQGPEFLTYFQNEAQLEKSRLLSDRFSAERPKGSFSTLEIQRTEQGDSAMYLCASSAFGLAGEQYFGPGTRLTVT.